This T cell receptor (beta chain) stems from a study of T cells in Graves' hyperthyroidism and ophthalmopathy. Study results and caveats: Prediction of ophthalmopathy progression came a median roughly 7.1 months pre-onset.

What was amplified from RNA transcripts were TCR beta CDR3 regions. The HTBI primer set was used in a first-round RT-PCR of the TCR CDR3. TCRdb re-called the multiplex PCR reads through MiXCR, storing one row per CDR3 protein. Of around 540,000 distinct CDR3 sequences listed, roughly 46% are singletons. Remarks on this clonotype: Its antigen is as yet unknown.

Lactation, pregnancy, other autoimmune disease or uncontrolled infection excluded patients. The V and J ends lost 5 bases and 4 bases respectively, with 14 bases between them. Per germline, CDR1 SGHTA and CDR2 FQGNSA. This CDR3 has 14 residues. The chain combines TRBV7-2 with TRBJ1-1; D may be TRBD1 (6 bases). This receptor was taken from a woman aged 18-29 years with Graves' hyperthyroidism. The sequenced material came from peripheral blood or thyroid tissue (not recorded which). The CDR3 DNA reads TGTGCCAGCAGCCCCCCCGGGACAACCACTGAAGCTTTCTTT. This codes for CASSPPGTTTEAFF.